The clone carrying this T cell receptor (beta chain) appeared once. What it binds is not known. These data originate in a study of vaccination effects on CD4 cells after COVID-19. Study-wide context: Sample collection from a couple of convalescent patients occurred 16 days and one week before vaccination.

The assay was immunoSEQ multiplex PCR, and TCRdb's table has in-frame clones only and misses some. The repertoire holds about 22,000 clones, around 77% seen once, with around 16% in the top ten. Germline lookup yields CDR1 SGDLS and CDR2 YYNGEE. The V segment lost 3 bases and the J segment 11 bases; nucleotides outside the gene matches: 7. This CDR3 contains 13 residues. Study findings and constraints: Among infection- and vaccine-induced clones, marked clonal contraction occurred late after vaccination.

In the ViraFEST assay, antigen-specific CD4+ clonotypes were identified by expansion after peptide-pool stimulation. Culture proceeded for 10 days, and CD4+ T cells were then isolated. This person caught SARS-CoV-2 sometime from March to December 2020, and PCR testing confirmed the infection. IL-2 medium supplanted half the medium on days 3 and 7. The source material was CD4+ T cells from PBMCs cultured with SARS-CoV-2 spike peptides, sampled before COVID-19 vaccination. V and J are TRBV9 and TRBJ1-1, with 10 bases aligning to TRBD1. This receptor was obtained from a human donor who had a prior SARS-CoV-2 infection. CDR3 amino acids: CASSDRQGAYAFF. The CDR3 DNA follows: TGTGCCAGCAGCGATAGACAGGGGGCTTATGCTTTCTTT.